This T cell receptor (beta chain) originates from a study of blood T cell repertoires in COVID-19. About the research overall: Acute and convalescent COVID-19 samples came from the United States, Italy and Spain.

The germline CDR1 and CDR2 sequences are LGHDT and YNNKEL (reference sequence). The CDR3 loop spans 14 amino acids. J lost 8 bases, V lost 1 base, and 6 bases had no gene match. Followed longitudinally, the Seattle patients had been enrolled during active infection. As processed by the authors: Counts of nucleated cells, estimated from reference gene primer amplification, were obtained. TCRdb keeps only in-frame clones here, not all; method: immunoSEQ multiplex PCR. V and J calls plus clone size are reproduced from that table; the DNA served to infer D and trimming. Found here are 200,000 to 250,000 clones, about 83% of them singletons; the top ten hold around 1.3%.

Material: peripheral blood. This chain uses TRBV3-1 (or the pseudogene TRBV3-2) with TRBJ1-1; 8 bases are a match to TRBD1. This clonotype was sampled from a woman under 40 with COVID-19, enrolled during active disease. This CDR3 reads CASSQVGQGREAFF. For the CDR3, the DNA is TGTGCCAGCAGCCAAGTCGGACAGGGTAGGGAAGCTTTCTTT.